The 14 T cell receptor beta chains below come from one sample, sequenced in a study of blood T cell repertoires in COVID-19. Method: immunoSEQ multiplex PCR; TCRdb's copy keeps in-frame clones and lacks some. The table records more than 300,000 clones, just under 90% of them present only once. The sequencing input was PBMCs or T cells enriched from blood (not recorded which). These TCRs come from a woman aged 25 to 39 who had recovered from COVID-19.

This clone was recorded only once. The genes are TRBV30 and TRBJ2-7; possible D gene TRBD2, 6 bases. Trimming cost V 1 base and J 5 bases, with 21 bases left between them. Germline values: CDR1 GTSNPN, CDR2 SVGIG (reference sequence). The CDR3 contains 16 residues. The CDR3 protein is CAWSASLGVGGDEQYF. The CDR3 DNA follows: TGTGCCTGGAGTGCCTCCCTCGGGGTGGGAGGCGACGAGCAGTACTTC.

The chain has TRBV7-3 and TRBJ2-3, with a tentative D call TRBD2 (6 bases). Deletions cut 5 bases from V and 0 bases from J, with 9 bases between. The CDR3 has 14 amino acids. Germline V gene lookup returns CDR1 SGHTA and CDR2 FQGTGA. The CDR3 DNA reads as TGTGCCAGCAGCCCCGGGACTAGCACAGATACGCAGTATTTT. It translates to CASSPGTSTDTQYF.

CDR3 region: CASSDPGSYGYTF. The DNA for the CDR3 is TGTGCCAGCAGTGACCCCGGGAGCTATGGCTACACCTTC. The rearrangement links TRBV6-1 to TRBJ1-2; D gene uncertain. V lost 3 bases, J lost 4 bases, and 9 bases lay in between. Looked up from germline, CDR1 is MNHNS and CDR2 is SASEGT. CDR3 length: 13 residues.

The CDR3 sequence: CATSRDRSLGEQFF. The CDR3 nucleotides are TGTGCCACCAGCAGAGATCGGTCCCTTGGTGAGCAGTTCTTC. This chain joins TRBV15 and TRBJ2-1; D gene ambiguous. Germline CDR1 is LNHNV and CDR2 is YYDKDF (reference sequence). Deletions cut 0 bases from V and 9 bases from J, with 12 bases between. The CDR3 loop spans 14 amino acids. The complete variable domain, with remaining parts taken from reference TRBV15 and TRBJ2-1, reads DAMVIQNPRYQVTQFGKPVTLSCSQTLNHNVMYWYQQKSSQAPKLLFHYYDKDFNNEADTPDNFQSRRPNTSFCFLDIRSPGLGDTAMYLCATSRDRSLGEQFFGPGTRLTVL.

J is TRBJ2-1 and V is TRBV7-8; the match to TRBD2 covers 8 bases. The V segment lost 2 bases and the J segment 5 bases; nucleotides outside the gene matches: 8. Per the germline V gene, CDR1 is SGHVS and CDR2 is FQNEAQ. The CDR3 extends over 16 amino acids. The CDR3 is CASSLPTSGGHNEQFF. CDR3 nucleotide sequence: TGTGCCAGCAGCTTACCTACTAGCGGAGGTCACAATGAGCAGTTCTTC.

CDR3 DNA: TGTGCCAGCAGCCCCAAGGGGCTAGCCAAAAACATTCAGTACTTC. It specifies CASSPKGLAKNIQYF. The V gene is TRBV6-5, the J gene TRBJ2-4, with D possibly being TRBD1 (5 bases). The CDR3 consists of 15 residues. Germline V gene data show CDR1 as MNHEY and CDR2 as SVGAGI. V was shortened by 6 bases and J by 0 bases, with 12 bases between the two germline ends.

This clone was seen a handful of times. The V and J genes are TRBV18 and TRBJ1-2, with TRBD1 matching over 9 bases. CDR1 and CDR2 (germline): KGHSH, LQKENI. The ends lost 4 bases at V and 4 bases at J; junction bases unmatched: 4. This CDR3 has 14 amino acids. The CDR3 DNA is TGTGCCAGCTCACGGACAGGGGATAGCTATGGCTACACCTTC. Translation: CASSRTGDSYGYTF.

V gene TRBV18 combines with J gene TRBJ1-5, with D unclear. Trimming removed 2 bases from V and 1 base from J, with 12 bases in between. There are 16 residues in the CDR3. CDR1 is KGHSH and CDR2 is LQKENI in the germline V gene. Here the CDR3 DNA reads TGTGCCAGCTCACCAGATTGGGCGGGGAGCAATCAGCCCCAGCATTTT. Translating gives CASSPDWAGSNQPQHF. The full variable domain, rest sourced from reference TRBV18 and TRBJ1-5, is NAGVMQNPRHLVRRRGQEARLRCSPMKGHSHVYWYRQLPEEGLKFMVYLQKENIIDESGMPKERFSAEFPKEGPSILRIQQVVRGDSAAYFCASSPDWAGSNQPQHFGDGTRLSIL.

V and J are TRBV5-4 and TRBJ2-7; weak D call: TRBD2 (6 bases). The CDR3 consists of 17 residues. The germline V gene has CDR1 SGHNT and CDR2 YYREEE (reference sequence). The V end lost 3 bases, the J end lost 6 bases, and 25 bases lay between the germline ends. In DNA form, the CDR3 reads TGTGCCAGCAGCTCCCCCGGGGTAGCGGAGTCACTCGGCGAGCAGTACTTC. Its protein is CASSSPGVAESLGEQYF.

The genes are TRBV27 and TRBJ1-1, with D tentatively TRBD1 (6 bases). This CDR3 contains 13 residues. Trimming stripped 4 bases from V and 1 base from J, with 7 bases between. Per germline, CDR1 MNHEY and CDR2 SMNVEV (reference sequence). The CDR3 sequence: CASSWDKNTEAFF. The CDR3, as DNA: TGTGCCAGCAGTTGGGACAAGAACACTGAAGCTTTCTTT.

This clone has a handful of counts. The gene calls are TRBV5-1 and TRBJ2-3, with TRBD2 identical over 9 bases. The length of the CDR3 is 17 residues. Trimming removed 2 bases from V and 4 bases from J; junction bases left unmatched: 11. Germline CDR1 is SGHRS and CDR2 is YFSETQ. The CDR3 sequence is CASSFPIDAGGADTQYF. As DNA, the CDR3 is TGCGCCAGCAGCTTCCCCATAGATGCGGGAGGGGCAGATACGCAGTATTTT. The entire variable domain, with the rest obtained from reference TRBV5-1 and TRBJ2-3, is as follows: KAGVTQTPRYLIKTRGQQVTLSCSPISGHRSVSWYQQTPGQGLQFLFEYFSETQRNKGNFPGRFSGRQFSNSRSEMNVSTLELGDSALYLCASSFPIDAGGADTQYFGPGTRLTVL.

This chain links TRBV4-3 with TRBJ2-5; D not resolved. Trimming removed 0 bases from V and 2 bases from J, with 10 bases in between. This CDR3 has 15 amino acids. Germline lookup yields CDR1 LGHNA and CDR2 YSLEER. As DNA, the CDR3 is TGCGCCAGCAGCCAAGAGTGGCAGATACAAGAGACCCAGTACTTC. This gives the protein CASSQEWQIQETQYF.

The chain recombines TRBV19 with TRBJ2-7, with 7 positions matching TRBD1. From germline, CDR1 is LNHDA and CDR2 SQIVND (reference sequence). CDR3 size: 14 residues. The junction had 7 bases not matched to a gene; V was cut back by 6 bases and J by 2 bases. CDR3 sequence reads: CASSWTGSAYEQYF. The CDR3 coding sequence is TGTGCCAGTAGCTGGACAGGTTCGGCCTACGAGCAGTACTTC.

V usage is TRBV6-5 and J usage is TRBJ2-3; no firm D call. This CDR3 has 15 amino acids. Germline V gives CDR1 MNHEY, CDR2 SVGAGI. Trimming removed 5 bases from V and 0 bases from J, with 12 bases in between. This CDR3 reads CASSPWAVSTDTQYF. As DNA, the CDR3 is TGTGCCAGCAGTCCCTGGGCAGTCAGCACAGATACGCAGTATTTT.